This T cell receptor (beta chain) was sequenced for a study of T-cell reconstitution after alpha-beta-depleted transplantation in children. Whole-study findings and limits: Surviving thymic progenitors and recipient T cells were the source of high TCRbeta diversity at day 60 in some patients. Approximately two months post-transplant, alpha-beta T cells reportedly originated from several hundred expanded graft clones.

For TCRbeta, the library was prepared with unique molecular identifiers. TCRdb used MiXCR to reprocess the PCR reads, holding one entry per CDR3 protein. Altogether some 550,000 distinct CDR3 sequences are present, about 23% being singletons, with the ten largest covering 13% to 15%. With respect to this clonotype: Its antigen is still unknown.

The V gene lost 0 bases and the J gene lost 5 bases, with 14 bases spanning the gap. Germline V CDR1 and CDR2: SGHRS, YFSETQ. The CDR3 extends over 16 amino acids. This TCR derives from a boy in the first two years of life who had a stem cell transplant for acute myeloid leukemia, so the T cells may come from the graft donor. The chain employs TRBV5-1 and TRBJ2-2, with D tentatively TRBD1 (5 bases). Sequencing was performed on PBMCs, mostly from graft donor cells, taken 360 days after TCRalphabeta/CD19-depleted stem cell transplant. The CDR3 loop reads CASSLAIQGRTGELFF. The CDR3 nucleotides are TGCGCCAGCAGCTTGGCCATTCAGGGAAGGACCGGGGAGCTGTTTTTT. The full variable domain, with the rest looked up from reference TRBV5-1 and TRBJ2-2, is KAGVTQTPRYLIKTRGQQVTLSCSPISGHRSVSWYQQTPGQGLQFLFEYFSETQRNKGNFPGRFSGRQFSNSRSEMNVSTLELGDSALYLCASSLAIQGRTGELFFGEGSRLTVL.